A single sample gave rise to the 17 T cell receptor beta chains below, sequenced in a study of CD8 T cells in ankylosing spondylitis. Broader study findings: Characteristic, it appeared, of ankylosing spondylitis blood was a TCR beta motif of about eight highly homologous variants.

TCRdb independently ran MiXCR on the 5' RACE reads; one entry per CDR3 protein. The top ten hold approximately 0.46% of the sample, which has about 800,000 distinct CDR3 sequences, about 10% seen once. Which antigens these TCRs recognize remains unknown. Sequencing was carried out using blood, either unsorted or a sorted T cell fraction (not recorded which). The receptors come from a male donor with ankylosing spondylitis.

This clonotype has just a few counts. The V gene is TRBV20-1, the J gene TRBJ1-1, with no clear D. This CDR3 has 13 residues. The germline V gene has CDR1 DFQATT and CDR2 SNEGSKA (reference sequence). V was pared by 4 bases and J by 0 bases, with 9 bases between. CDR3 amino acids: CSATRRMNTEAFF. As DNA, the CDR3 is TGCAGTGCTACCCGACGCATGAACACTGAAGCTTTCTTT.

V gene TRBV4-3 combines with J gene TRBJ2-5, with a weak D call TRBD1 (5 bases). Germline loops: CDR1 LGHNA, CDR2 YSLEER. Trimming left V 4 bases short and J 4 bases short, with 10 bases between. This CDR3 region has 13 residues. The CDR3 sequence is CASSPTVAETQYF. In DNA, the CDR3 is TGCGCCAGCAGCCCGACAGTGGCAGAGACCCAGTACTTC.

This chain links TRBV28 with TRBJ2-5; D remains unclear. The germline V and J ends were trimmed by 3 bases and 5 bases, with 10 bases remaining between them. CDR3 size: 13 residues. CDR1 and CDR2 from the germline V gene are MDHEN and SYDVKM. CDR3 nucleotide sequence: TGTGCCAGCAGTTTTAAAGGGCGGGAGACCCAGTACTTC. Its protein product is CASSFKGRETQYF.

This clonotype was seen more than once but under ten times. Germline and junction disagree at one end, which may indicate a read error. CDR3 sequence: CASSPGTSGRYEQFF. The CDR3 nucleotides read TGTGCTAGCAGCCCCGGGACTAGCGGGAGGTATGAGCAGTTCTTC. The gene calls are TRBV7-7 and TRBJ2-1; 15 positions match TRBD2. The CDR3 extends over 15 amino acids. The germline gives CDR1 SSHAT, CDR2 FNYEAQ (reference sequence).

This clonotype was seen only a few times. This sequence joins TRBV5-1 and TRBJ2-3; 10 bases are a match to TRBD2. The CDR3 sequence is 15 residues long. After removal of 5 bases from V and 0 bases from J, the junction contained 3 bases not matched to a gene. Germline V gives CDR1 SGHRS, CDR2 YFSETQ. CDR3 residues: CASRTSGISTDTQYF. DNA of the CDR3: TGCGCCAGCAGAACTAGCGGGATTAGCACAGATACGCAGTATTTT. Full variable domain (outside the CDR3, taken from reference TRBV5-1 and TRBJ2-3): KAGVTQTPRYLIKTRGQQVTLSCSPISGHRSVSWYQQTPGQGLQFLFEYFSETQRNKGNFPGRFSGRQFSNSRSEMNVSTLELGDSALYLCASRTSGISTDTQYFGPGTRLTVL.

The rearrangement links TRBV11-1 to TRBJ1-1, with D perhaps matching TRBD1 (6 bases). CDR1 is SGHAT and CDR2 is FQDESV in the germline V gene (reference sequence). V lost 2 bases to trimming and J lost 5 bases, with 12 bases between them. The CDR3 sequence is 14 residues long. The CDR3 bases are TGTGCCAGCAGCTTAAACAGGGACAAAACTGAAGCTTTCTTT. Residues: CASSLNRDKTEAFF.

This clonotype was seen ten or more times. CDR3 bases: TGTGCCAGCAGGGTTCGTACAGATCCGTCCTACGAGCAGTACTTC. Translation: CASRVRTDPSYEQYF. The gene calls are TRBV21-1 and TRBJ2-7. TRBV21-1 is described as a pseudogene. The CDR3 length is 15 residues.

This clonotype was counted a few times. The rearrangement uses TRBV7-2 and TRBJ1-4, with D possibly TRBD1 on 6 matching bases. The germline V gene has CDR1 SGHTA and CDR2 FQGNSA. CDR3 length equals 14 residues. The V and J ends lost 5 bases and 3 bases respectively, with 10 bases between them. Written as DNA, the CDR3 is TGTGCCAGCAGCCCGACAGGCGCTAATGAAAAACTGTTTTTT. Protein product: CASSPTGANEKLFF.

The CDR3 nucleotides read TGCAGTGCTTCAAGGGGGCTAGCGGGGGGGCAAGAGACCCAGTACTTC. Amino acids: CSASRGLAGGQETQYF. V usage is TRBV20-1 and J usage is TRBJ2-5; TRBD2 matches 12 bases. The CDR3 is 16 residues long. Germline CDR1 reads DFQATT; CDR2 reads SNEGSKA (reference sequence). V gave up 5 bases and J gave up 2 bases; unmatched junction bases: 9.

This clonotype was counted only a few times. The rearrangement uses TRBV30 and TRBJ1-1; D is undetermined. CDR1 is GTSNPN, CDR2 SVGIG, per germline (reference sequence). The CDR3 sequence is 11 residues long. Between the trimmed V and J ends, which lost 4 bases and 2 bases, there was a span of 5 bases. CDR3 loop: CAWKLNTEAFF. The CDR3 region has the DNA TGTGCCTGGAAACTCAACACTGAAGCTTTCTTT.

The rearrangement uses TRBV4-3 and TRBJ1-1; possible D gene TRBD1, 6 bases. CDR1 is LGHNA, CDR2 YSLEER, per germline. The CDR3 is made up of 13 amino acids. Trimming left V 6 bases short and J 3 bases short, with 11 bases between. The CDR3 protein is CASSQRGYTEAFF. The CDR3 bases are TGCGCCAGCAGTCAAAGGGGGTACACTGAAGCTTTCTTT.

This chain uses TRBV6-5 with TRBJ2-2; 12 positions match TRBD2. Germline loops: CDR1 MNHEY, CDR2 SVGAGI. The J segment lost 4 bases and the V segment lost 4 bases, leaving 13 bases of the junction unmatched. This CDR3 region has 19 residues. CDR3 in amino acids: CASSSPPGLAGGRTGELFF. CDR3 DNA: TGTGCCAGCAGTTCCCCCCCCGGGCTAGCGGGGGGGCGCACCGGGGAGCTGTTTTTT.

V is TRBV10-3 and J is TRBJ2-1; TRBD2 aligns across 9 bases. Trimming took 3 bases from V and 7 from J; bases not matched to a gene: 7. Germline CDR1 reads ENHRY; CDR2 reads SYGVKD. The CDR3 consists of 15 residues. This chain's CDR3 is CAISELAGSRNEQFF. The CDR3, as DNA: TGTGCCATCAGTGAACTAGCGGGTAGCCGGAATGAGCAGTTCTTC.

The table lists this clonotype with a few counts. The chain employs TRBV12-3 or TRBV12-4 and TRBJ2-7; the match to TRBD1 covers 7 bases. With 1 base clipped from V and 4 bases from J, the junction kept 10 bases outside the gene matches. The CDR3 has 16 residues. CDR3 in amino acids: CASSLETGSHLYEQYF. The CDR3 coding sequence is TGTGCCAGCAGTTTAGAGACAGGGTCGCACCTTTACGAGCAGTACTTC.

In its sample, this clonotype was seen a few times. This chain uses TRBV20-1 with TRBJ1-1; D is unclear. Germline CDR1 is DFQATT and CDR2 is SNEGSKA (reference sequence). Deletions cut 3 bases from V and 0 bases from J, with 11 bases between. The CDR3 is made up of 14 amino acids. The CDR3 DNA sequence: TGCAGTGCTAGTGTGGCAGCTCTGAACACTGAAGCTTTCTTT. Translating it yields CSASVAALNTEAFF.

This clonotype was counted many times. V usage is TRBV20-1 and J usage is TRBJ2-7; maybe TRBD1 (6 bases). The length of the CDR3 is 13 residues. Germline values: CDR1 DFQATT, CDR2 SNEGSKA (reference sequence). V was shortened by 7 bases and J by 2 bases, with 15 bases between the two germline ends. The DNA of the CDR3 is TGCAGTGTCCTACGGGACAACGCCTACGAGCAGTACTTC. It codes for CSVLRDNAYEQYF.

A few counts support this clonotype. J is TRBJ1-1 and V is TRBV29-1; TRBD1 might be the D (6 bases). V dropped 5 bases and J dropped 5 bases, with 18 bases sitting between them. In germline, CDR1 is SQVTM, CDR2 ANQGSEA. This CDR3 contains 14 residues. CDR3: CSVCTGTVGTEAFF. Written as DNA, the CDR3 is TGCAGCGTTTGCACAGGGACCGTGGGGACTGAAGCTTTCTTT.